The clone carrying this T cell receptor (beta chain) was seen only a few times. What it binds is unknown. The sample comes from a study of T cell repertoires in cytomegalovirus infection. Study results and caveats: HLA-C-restricted CMV clonotypes gave the most frequent clonotype in two of eight donors.

This CDR3 spans 16 amino acids. The germline V gene has CDR1 LGHNT and CDR2 FRNRAP. With 4 bases clipped from V and 3 bases from J, the junction kept 7 bases outside the gene matches. One entry per CDR3 protein, called by TCRdb with MiXCR from the reads. The sample holds about 770,000 distinct CDR3 sequences, almost 30% seen once. The origin of this receptor is a human donor in good health (CMV status not recorded). Some clones in this sample may be carry-over from other donors' samples. V and J are TRBV12-5 and TRBJ2-2; 8 positions match TRBD2. Sequenced here: cultured CD8+ T cells from PBMCs, sampled from culture after CMV antigen stimulation. The CDR3 sequence: CASGYTAGRDTGELFF. The CDR3 nucleotides are TGTGCTAGTGGTTACACCGCCGGGAGGGACACCGGGGAGCTGTTTTTT.